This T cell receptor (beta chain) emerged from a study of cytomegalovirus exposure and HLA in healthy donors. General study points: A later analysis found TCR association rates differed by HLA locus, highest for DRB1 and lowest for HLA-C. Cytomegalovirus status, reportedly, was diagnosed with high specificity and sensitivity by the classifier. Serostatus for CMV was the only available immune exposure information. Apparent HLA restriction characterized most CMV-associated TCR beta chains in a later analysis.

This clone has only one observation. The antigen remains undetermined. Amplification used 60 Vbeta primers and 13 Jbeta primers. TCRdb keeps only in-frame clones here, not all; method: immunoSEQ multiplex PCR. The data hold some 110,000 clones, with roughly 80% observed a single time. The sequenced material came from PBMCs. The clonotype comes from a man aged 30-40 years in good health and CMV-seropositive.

Here the CDR3 DNA reads TGTGCCATCCGGGACAGTACCACAGATACGCAGTATTTT. Translated, it gives CAIRDSTTDTQYF. The rearrangement links TRBV28 to TRBJ2-3; 7 nucleotides line up with TRBD1. V shed 10 bases and J 2 bases; nucleotides not matched to a gene: 6. This CDR3 spans 13 amino acids. Germline values: CDR1 MDHEN, CDR2 SYDVKM.